What follows is one T cell receptor beta chain and its context. This record belongs to a study of technical replicates of blood from a handful of donors. The data were produced by immunoSEQ multiplex PCR, yet TCRdb's version contains in-frame clones alone and is incomplete. The sample yields under 85,000 clones, about 92% seen once. This receptor was identified in a human donor in good health. Specimen: T cells isolated from PBMCs.

CDR3 nucleotide sequence: TGCGCCAGCAGCCCCGTCGGTCGGGGGGCCTACAATGAGCAGTTCTTC. Encoded protein: CASSPVGRGAYNEQFF. The gene calls are TRBV4-1 and TRBJ2-1; 7 bases map to TRBD2. CDR3 length: 16 amino acids. Germline V gives CDR1 MGHRA, CDR2 YSYEKL. Trimming took 4 bases from V and 2 from J; bases not matched to a gene: 8.